Given below is one T cell receptor (beta chain) in context. As yet, its antigen is unknown. Every donor provided roughly 10 milliliters of peripheral blood. A minimum of 6 million PBMCs was isolated per sample. The data were obtained in a study of blood T cells in healthy people across ages. Study background: About one barcoded TCR beta cDNA was captured per two T cells.

General observations from the study: The percentage of naive T cells correlated strongly with TCR beta diversity.

Primers used in a second PCR of about 6 to 11 cycles were a sample-barcoded 5' primer and a J-beta primer mix. TCRdb passed the 5' RACE reads through MiXCR, listing each CDR3 protein once. The sample yields about 970,000 distinct CDR3 sequences, roughly 50% seen once. Sequenced input: blood. This clonotype was sampled from a woman aged 55 to 70 in good health.

CDR3 amino acids: CASSPMDRKYNEQFF. In DNA, the CDR3 is TGCGCCAGCAGCCCTATGGACAGGAAATACAATGAGCAGTTCTTC. The chain joins TRBV5-1 to TRBJ2-1; 7 bases fit TRBD1. CDR1 is SGHRS, CDR2 YFSETQ, per germline. J lost 4 bases, V lost 4 bases, and 8 bases had no gene match. This CDR3 has 15 amino acids.